This T cell receptor (beta chain) appears in the sequencing data of a study of shared T cell receptors in the human thymus. This clone was seen just once. This CDR3 comprises 19 residues. The V gene's germline CDR1 is SEHNR and CDR2 FQNEAQ (reference sequence). The V and J ends lost 1 base and 0 bases respectively, with 18 bases between them. TCRdb's table, derived via immunoSEQ multiplex PCR, lists solely in-frame clones and lacks some. The table records hundreds of thousands of clones, around 87% of them present only once. These same records also appear under a second study, on human thymus T cells. That paper adds: The donor group consisted of healthy Finnish infants who were having corrective surgery for congenital heart defects. Thymic tissue was derived from resections collected during corrective heart surgery. Thymic and blood repertoires appeared to carry a bias in their V and J gene usage. Related studies found that unrelated individuals share highly overlapping thymic repertoires.

Sequenced sample: thymocytes. The TCR sequence derives from a boy under three years old with a congenital heart defect. The chain uses TRBV7-9 and TRBJ1-4; no definite D call. CDR3 nucleotides: TGTGCCAGCAGCTTAGATGATCGGGAAGAGGAGGCAACTAATGAAAAACTGTTTTTT. Translation: CASSLDDREEEATNEKLFF.